A single sample gave rise to the 8 T cell receptor beta chains below, sequenced in a study of blood T cell repertoires in COVID-19. Profiling relied on immunoSEQ multiplex PCR, and the TCRdb table lists in-frame clones only, not all of them. The sample has more than 140,000 clones, around 80% seen once. The source material was peripheral blood. The receptors come from a woman aged 50 to 65 in a cohort sampled during active or convalescent COVID-19.

This clone was seen a handful of times. The rearrangement uses TRBV2 and TRBJ1-1; D is undetermined. Germline V CDR1 and CDR2: SNHLY, FYNNEI. With 3 bases removed from V and 5 bases from J, the gap between germline ends came to 16 bases. This CDR3 comprises 15 residues. The CDR3 loop is CASSDPSSGWTEAFF. CDR3 nucleotides: TGTGCCAGCAGTGACCCCTCCTCGGGGTGGACTGAAGCTTTCTTT.

The chain is built from TRBV4-3 and TRBJ1-1; D remains unclear. There are 12 residues in the CDR3. The V and J ends lost 1 base and 7 bases respectively, with 7 bases between them. Germline CDR1 and CDR2: LGHNA and YSLEER. Here the CDR3 reads CASSQGAGEAFF. CDR3 bases: TGCGCCAGCAGCCAAGGGGCGGGTGAAGCTTTCTTT.

The V gene is TRBV9, the J gene TRBJ1-2; tentative D call: TRBD1 (6 bases). V lost 4 bases and J 4 bases, leaving 8 bases between the germline ends. Germline CDR1 and CDR2: SGDLS and YYNGEE. CDR3 length: 12 amino acids. The CDR3 reads CASSSTGYGYTF. DNA for the CDR3: TGTGCCAGCAGCTCGACAGGCTATGGCTACACCTTC. The full variable domain, its missing parts supplied by reference TRBV9 and TRBJ1-2, is DSGVTQTPKHLITATGQRVTLRCSPRSGDLSVYWYQQSLDQGLQFLIQYYNGEERAKGNILERFSAQQFPDLHSELNLSSLELGDSALYFCASSSTGYGYTFGSGTRLTVV.

V usage is TRBV6-5 and J usage is TRBJ2-1; 8 bases fit TRBD2. Losses at the gene ends were 10 bases for V and 0 bases for J; bases not matched to a gene: 2. This CDR3 is built from 13 residues. The V gene's germline CDR1 is MNHEY and CDR2 SVGAGI. This chain's CDR3 is CANGGASYNEQFF. CDR3 nucleotide sequence: TGTGCCAACGGGGGGGCCTCCTACAATGAGCAGTTCTTC.

V usage is TRBV7-2 and J usage is TRBJ2-3, with D possibly being TRBD2 (7 bases). The CDR3 is 17 amino acids. Germline lookup yields CDR1 SGHTA and CDR2 FQGNSA. V lost 1 base, J lost 2 bases, and 16 bases lay in between. For the CDR3, the DNA is TGTGCCAGCAGCTTAGGACTGGGAGGGGGAACCACAGATACGCAGTATTTT. Encoded protein: CASSLGLGGGTTDTQYF. Complete variable domain (other parts from reference TRBV7-2 and TRBJ2-3): GAGVSQSPSNKVTEKGKDVELRCDPISGHTALYWYRQSLGQGLEFLIYFQGNSAPDKSGLPSDRFSAERTGGSVSTLTIQRTQQEDSAVYLCASSLGLGGGTTDTQYFGPGTRLTVL.

This rearrangement joins TRBV29-1 to TRBJ2-7; TRBD2 aligns across 10 bases. Per the germline V gene, CDR1 is SQVTM and CDR2 is ANQGSEA. V shed 0 bases, J shed 4 bases, and the junction held 6 bases outside the gene matches. The CDR3 contains 15 residues. CDR3 DNA sequence: TGCAGCGTTGAAGATCCGGCTAGCGGGGGTTACGAGCAGTACTTC. Protein sequence: CSVEDPASGGYEQYF.

V gene TRBV9 combines with J gene TRBJ1-2, with D perhaps matching TRBD1 (5 bases). The CDR3 consists of 14 residues. V lost 3 bases and J 0 bases, leaving 9 bases between the germline ends. CDR1 is SGDLS and CDR2 is YYNGEE in the germline V gene. CDR3 loop: CASSEEQANYGYTF. The CDR3 DNA sequence: TGTGCCAGCAGCGAGGAACAGGCTAACTATGGCTACACCTTC.

The chain uses TRBV7-9 and TRBJ1-4; no reliable D call. Germline V lookup: CDR1 SEHNR, CDR2 FQNEAQ (reference sequence). There are 16 residues in the CDR3. Between the trimmed V and J ends, which lost 0 bases and 7 bases, there was a span of 15 bases. The CDR3 nucleotides are TGTGCCAGCAGCTTAGCGGTTGGCAGATTATTTGAAAAACTGTTTTTT. This translates into CASSLAVGRLFEKLFF.